This TCR beta chain was identified during a study of cytomegalovirus exposure and HLA in healthy donors. A multiplex PCR was run with 60 Vbeta primers and 13 Jbeta primers. The protocol was immunoSEQ multiplex PCR, while the TCRdb copy is restricted to in-frame clones and leaves out a portion. This table has 200,000 to 300,000 clones, around four fifths appearing once. Germline V gives CDR1 MNHEY, CDR2 SVGAGI. The CDR3 totals 13 residues. The V end was cut by 5 bases, the J end by 6 bases, with 13 bases between. The sequence was collected from a woman in her 40s in good health and CMV-seropositive. Input material: PBMCs. V is TRBV6-5 and J is TRBJ1-1, with TRBD1 as a possible D gene (6 bases). The DNA of the CDR3 is TGTGCCAGCAGTCCCTCAGGGGACCCTGAAGCTTTCTTT. It is translated as CASSPSGDPEAFF.